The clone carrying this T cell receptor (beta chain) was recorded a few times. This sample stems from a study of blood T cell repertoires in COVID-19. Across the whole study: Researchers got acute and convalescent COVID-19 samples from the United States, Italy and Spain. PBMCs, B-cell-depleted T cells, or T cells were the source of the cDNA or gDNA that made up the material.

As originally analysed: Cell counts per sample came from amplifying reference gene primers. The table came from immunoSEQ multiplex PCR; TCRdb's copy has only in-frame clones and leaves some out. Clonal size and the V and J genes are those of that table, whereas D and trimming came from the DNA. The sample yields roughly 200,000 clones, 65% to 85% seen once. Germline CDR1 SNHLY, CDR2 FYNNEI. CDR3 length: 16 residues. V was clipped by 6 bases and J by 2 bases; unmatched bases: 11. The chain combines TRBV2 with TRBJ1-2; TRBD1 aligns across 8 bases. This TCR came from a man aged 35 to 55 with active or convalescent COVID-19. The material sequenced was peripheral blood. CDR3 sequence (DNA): TGTGCCAGCAGCTTGAGTACGGGACAGGCCAACTATGGCTACACCTTC. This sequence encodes CASSLSTGQANYGYTF.